This TCR beta chain is from a study of blood T cells in healthy people across ages. Through a sample-barcoded 5' primer and a J-beta primer mix, a second PCR was run for roughly 7 to 11 cycles. MiXCR, run by TCRdb on the 5' RACE reads, gives a single entry per CDR3 protein. The table has around 2 million distinct CDR3 sequences, 39% seen once. Trimming stripped 2 bases from V and 2 bases from J, with 6 bases between. Germline CDR1 SGHAT, CDR2 FQNNGV. This CDR3 contains 13 residues. Overall study results and limits: In long-lived donors, naive CD4+ cell counts and diversity exceeded those of aged donors. The recorded TCR beta diversity per million T cells decreased in a roughly linear manner with age.

This clonotype was recorded once. Its antigen remains unknown. This may come from a read error, since a much larger clone is one base off. The clonotype originates from a human donor in good health. The sequenced sample was blood. The chain links TRBV11-2 to TRBJ1-2; D gene ambiguous. The CDR3 nucleotides are TGTGCCAGCAGCTTATATGGGAACTATGGCTACACCTTC. It yields the protein CASSLYGNYGYTF.